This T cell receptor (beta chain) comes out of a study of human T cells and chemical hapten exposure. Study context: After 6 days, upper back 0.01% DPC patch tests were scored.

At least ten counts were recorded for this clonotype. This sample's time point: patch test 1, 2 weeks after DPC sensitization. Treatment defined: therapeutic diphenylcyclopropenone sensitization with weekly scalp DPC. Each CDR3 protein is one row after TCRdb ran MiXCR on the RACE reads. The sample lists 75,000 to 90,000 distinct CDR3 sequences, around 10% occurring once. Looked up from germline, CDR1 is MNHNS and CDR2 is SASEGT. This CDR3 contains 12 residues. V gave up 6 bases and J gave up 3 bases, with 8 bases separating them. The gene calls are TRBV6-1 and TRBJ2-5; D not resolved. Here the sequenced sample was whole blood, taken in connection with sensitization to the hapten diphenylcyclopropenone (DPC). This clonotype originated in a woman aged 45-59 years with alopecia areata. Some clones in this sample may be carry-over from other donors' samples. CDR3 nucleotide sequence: TGTGCCAGCAGCCTCAAGAAAGAGACCCAGTACTTC. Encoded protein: CASSLKKETQYF.